A single sample is the source of the 16 T cell receptor beta chains below, sequenced in a study of cytomegalovirus exposure and HLA in healthy donors. PCR employed 60 Vbeta and 13 Jbeta primers. Sequenced by immunoSEQ multiplex PCR; TCRdb stores in-frame clones only, minus some. The sample carries around 130,000 clones, around 78% recorded once. The material sequenced was PBMCs. These receptors were taken from a woman under 30 in good health and CMV-seronegative.

The chain links TRBV19 to TRBJ2-7, with 7 bases aligning to TRBD2. There are 15 residues in the CDR3. Germline CDR1 LNHDA, CDR2 SQIVND (reference sequence). The V and J ends lost 3 bases and 3 bases, in that order; junction bases with no gene match: 8. CDR3 loop: CASSILGGSGYEQYF. The CDR3 bases are TGTGCCAGTAGTATTCTTGGCGGGAGTGGCTACGAGCAGTACTTC.

V is TRBV15 and J is TRBJ2-7, with 11 bases fitting TRBD1. CDR1 and CDR2 from the germline V gene are LNHNV and YYDKDF (reference sequence). V lost 2 bases and J lost 6; bases outside the gene matches: 6. The CDR3 spans 15 residues. The CDR3 DNA reads as TGTGCCACCAGCAGACCTCTGGGGACAGGGGGCGAGCAGTACTTC. Amino acids: CATSRPLGTGGEQYF.

This chain links TRBV7-2 with TRBJ2-1; D might be TRBD2 (5 bases). The germline gives CDR1 SGHTA, CDR2 FQGNSA. This CDR3 has 13 amino acids. With 2 bases removed from V and 7 bases from J, the gap between germline ends came to 9 bases. The CDR3 loop reads CASSLYGDNEQFF. The DNA for the CDR3 is TGTGCCAGCAGCTTATACGGGGATAATGAGCAGTTCTTC.

Only a few counts were recorded for this clone. The chain uses TRBV30 and TRBJ1-3; D not certain. Trimming left V 0 bases short and J 2 bases short, with 8 bases between. CDR1 and CDR2 from the germline V gene are GTSNPN and SVGIG (reference sequence). CDR3 length: 14 residues. The CDR3 here is CAWSVLVAGNTIYF. In DNA form, the CDR3 reads TGTGCCTGGAGTGTACTAGTGGCTGGAAACACCATATATTTT.

The chain couples TRBV10-1 to TRBJ2-5, with D possibly TRBD1 on 6 matching bases. The CDR3 runs 11 residues. Germline CDR1 WNHNN, CDR2 SYGVQD (reference sequence). Deletions cut 8 bases from V and 2 bases from J, with 6 bases between. CDR3 in DNA: TGCGCCAGCGGACAGCAAGAGACCCAGTACTTC. This sequence encodes CASGQQETQYF.

The J gene is TRBJ1-2, the V gene TRBV4-1; D is ambiguous. V was clipped by 0 bases and J by 1 base, with 6 bases between them. Germline V lookup: CDR1 MGHRA, CDR2 YSYEKL. The CDR3 covers 14 residues. The CDR3 DNA sequence: TGCGCCAGCAGCCAAGACGGGTTTAACTATGGCTACACCTTC. It encodes CASSQDGFNYGYTF.

To note about this clone: Other DNA sequences from this sample encode an identical CDR3 as well. The gene calls are TRBV5-1 and TRBJ2-7, with 8 bases matching TRBD2. V dropped 4 bases and J dropped 3; count of bases not matched to a gene: 12. The length of the CDR3 is 16 residues. The V gene's germline CDR1 is SGHRS and CDR2 YFSETQ. In nucleotides, the CDR3 is TGCGCCAGCAGCCTGGGGGGAGGAGCGGGAGACTACGAGCAGTACTTC. It codes for CASSLGGGAGDYEQYF.

V and J are TRBV30 and TRBJ1-1, with D possibly matching TRBD1 (6 bases). CDR1 and CDR2 from the germline V gene are GTSNPN and SVGIG (reference sequence). The germline V and J ends were trimmed by 8 bases and 1 base, with 14 bases remaining between them. The CDR3 has 13 residues. The CDR3 sequence is CARRGIGNTEAFF. The CDR3 region has the DNA TGTGCCCGAAGGGGGATCGGGAACACTGAAGCTTTCTTT.

The J gene is TRBJ2-5, the V gene TRBV5-1, with TRBD1 as a possible D gene (6 bases). Germline V CDR1 and CDR2: SGHRS, YFSETQ. This CDR3 comprises 16 residues. Trimming took 3 bases from V and 2 from J, leaving 17 bases between them. The DNA of the CDR3 is TGCGCCAGCAGCTCAGGGGATCAGGCTAGTCAAGAGACCCAGTACTTC. Translated: CASSSGDQASQETQYF. The full variable domain, completed using reference TRBV5-1 and TRBJ2-5, is KAGVTQTPRYLIKTRGQQVTLSCSPISGHRSVSWYQQTPGQGLQFLFEYFSETQRNKGNFPGRFSGRQFSNSRSEMNVSTLELGDSALYLCASSSGDQASQETQYFGPGTRLLVL.

This clone has only one observation. The V and J genes are TRBV12-1 and TRBJ1-5; the D call in the table, TRBD1, was not verified against the DNA. TRBV12-1 is a documented pseudogene. This CDR3 contains 18 residues. The CDR3: CASSFAWDRKNSNQPQHF. In nucleotides, the CDR3 is TGTGCCAGCAGCTTTGCATGGGACAGAAAAAATAGCAATCAGCCCCAGCATTTT.

This chain connects TRBV10-3 to TRBJ2-3; 9 bases agree with TRBD2. This CDR3 is 14 amino acids long. J gave up 11 bases and V 4 bases, and 10 bases lay outside the gene matches. CDR1 is ENHRY, CDR2 SYGVKD, per germline. CDR3 in amino acids: CAISGGLAGQRQYF. The CDR3 DNA follows: TGTGCCATCAGTGGCGGCCTAGCGGGACAACGGCAGTATTTT.

This clone was recorded once. The chain uses TRBV15 and TRBJ2-5, with D perhaps matching TRBD2 (5 bases). Per germline, CDR1 LNHNV and CDR2 YYDKDF (reference sequence). This CDR3 is built from 15 residues. V lost 0 bases to trimming and J lost 5 bases, with 13 bases between them. CDR3 bases: TGTGCCACCAGCAGAGATCGGGCGGAGGCGGAGACCCAGTACTTC. It translates to CATSRDRAEAETQYF.

This clone was seen once. This chain uses TRBV18 with TRBJ1-4; no clear D. Germline lookup yields CDR1 KGHSH and CDR2 LQKENI. The V end was cut by 2 bases, the J end by 7 bases, with 23 bases between. The CDR3 is made up of 18 amino acids. The CDR3 DNA reads TGTGCCAGCTCACCAACAGTGGCGTCACCCATAGGAGGTGAAAAACTGTTTTTT. Residues: CASSPTVASPIGGEKLFF. The variable domain in full, with the rest retrieved from reference TRBV18 and TRBJ1-4, is NAGVMQNPRHLVRRRGQEARLRCSPMKGHSHVYWYRQLPEEGLKFMVYLQKENIIDESGMPKERFSAEFPKEGPSILRIQQVVRGDSAAYFCASSPTVASPIGGEKLFFGSGTQLSVL.

This clone was seen a handful of times. The CDR3 loop reads CASSPDSLRSTNEKLFF. In DNA, the CDR3 is TGTGCCAGCTCACCAGATTCCCTCAGGTCAACTAATGAAAAACTGTTTTTT. This chain links TRBV18 with TRBJ1-4; D is undetermined. Germline V gene sequence: CDR1 KGHSH, CDR2 LQKENI. V was cut by 2 bases and J by 0 bases, with 13 bases left in between. This CDR3 has 17 amino acids.

With respect to this clone: An end of the junction does not agree with germline; a read error may underlie this. This chain links TRBV30 with TRBJ1-5; 8 positions match TRBD1. The germline gives CDR1 GTSNPN, CDR2 SVGIG (reference sequence). The CDR3 is 17 amino acids. The CDR3 bases are TGTGTCTGGAGTACGGACAGGGCCGGGTATAGCAATCAGCCCCAGCATTTT. Encoded protein: CVWSTDRAGYSNQPQHF. The full variable domain, with the rest looked up from reference TRBV30 and TRBJ1-5, is SQTIHQWPATLVQPVGSPLSLECTVEGTSNPNLYWYRQAAGRGLQLLFYSVGIGQISSEVPQNLSASRPQDRQFILSSKKLLLSDSGFYLCVWSTDRAGYSNQPQHFGDGTRLSIL.

J is TRBJ2-6 and V is TRBV4-1; D perhaps matches TRBD2 (5 bases). The CDR3 sequence is 15 residues long. The germline V and J ends were trimmed by 4 bases and 0 bases, with 7 bases remaining between them. The germline CDR1 and CDR2 sequences are MGHRA and YSYEKL. The CDR3 nucleotides read TGCGCCAGCAGCCCCCGGGACTCTGGGGCCAACGTCCTGACTTTC. Encoded protein: CASSPRDSGANVLTF.